Sequencing of this T cell receptor beta chain was carried out in a study of cytomegalovirus exposure and HLA in healthy donors. Study in general: Within an early data release were around 80 million unique TCRs drawn from HLA-typed donors. Study-level results: Some V segments could not be told apart, so they were left out, TRBV6-2 and TRBV6-3 among them. DRB1 showed the most TCR associations and HLA-C the fewest in a later analysis, as rates varied by HLA locus.

PCR primers comprised 60 Vbeta and 13 Jbeta primers. Libraries were prepared by immunoSEQ multiplex PCR; TCRdb keeps only in-frame clonotypes and omits some of them. The table includes under 150,000 clones, roughly 80% detected once. The CDR3 runs to 15 residues. V shed 0 bases and J 6 bases; nucleotides not matched to a gene: 2. Germline CDR1 reads MNHNY; CDR2 reads SVGAGI (reference sequence). Points on this clone: Antigen unknown.

The source is a woman aged 40 to 50 in good health and CMV-seronegative. Material: PBMCs. The chain uses TRBV6-6 and TRBJ2-1; 10 bases are shared with TRBD2. The CDR3 DNA reads as TGTGCCAGCAGTTACTCGTCTAGCGGGAGCAATGAGCAGTTCTTC. The encoded protein is CASSYSSSGSNEQFF.